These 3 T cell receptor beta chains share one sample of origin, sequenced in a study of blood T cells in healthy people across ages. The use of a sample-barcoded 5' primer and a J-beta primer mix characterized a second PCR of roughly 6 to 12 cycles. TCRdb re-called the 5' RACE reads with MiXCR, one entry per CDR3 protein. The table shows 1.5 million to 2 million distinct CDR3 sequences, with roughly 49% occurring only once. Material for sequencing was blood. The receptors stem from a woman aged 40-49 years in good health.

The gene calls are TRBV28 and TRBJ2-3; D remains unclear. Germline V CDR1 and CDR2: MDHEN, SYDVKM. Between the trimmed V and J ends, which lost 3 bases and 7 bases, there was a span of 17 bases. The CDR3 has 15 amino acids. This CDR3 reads CASSLAANSLYTQYF. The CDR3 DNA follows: TGTGCCAGCAGTTTGGCAGCCAATAGTCTATATACGCAGTATTTT.

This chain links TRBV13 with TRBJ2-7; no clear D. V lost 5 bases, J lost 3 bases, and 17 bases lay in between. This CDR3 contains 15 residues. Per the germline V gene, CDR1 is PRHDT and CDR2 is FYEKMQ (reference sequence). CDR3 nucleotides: TGTGCCAGCAGCGGATACGAGGACCGGTTCTACGAGCAGTACTTC. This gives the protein CASSGYEDRFYEQYF.

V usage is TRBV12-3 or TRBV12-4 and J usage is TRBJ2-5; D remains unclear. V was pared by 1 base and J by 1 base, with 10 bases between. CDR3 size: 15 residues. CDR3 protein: CASSLVGSFQETQYF. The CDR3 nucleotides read TGTGCCAGCAGTTTAGTGGGCAGTTTCCAAGAGACCCAGTACTTC.